A single sample is the source of the 32 T cell receptor beta chains below, sequenced in a study of Graves' ophthalmopathy and Graves' hyperthyroidism. Using RNA transcripts, the TCR beta CDR3 regions were amplified. First-round RT-PCR used HTBI primers; second-round multiplex PCR followed. One entry per CDR3 protein results from TCRdb running MiXCR on the multiplex PCR reads. The table has approximately 410,000 distinct CDR3 sequences, about 16% seen once. The sequencing sample was made of peripheral blood. The origin of the receptors is a woman aged 18-35 years with stable Graves' hyperthyroidism.

The chain couples TRBV2 to TRBJ2-2, with D tentatively TRBD1 (6 bases). This CDR3 has 13 amino acids. Trimming shortened V by 6 bases and J by 7 bases, and 12 bases separated the two germline ends. Germline CDR1 and CDR2: SNHLY and FYNNEI. Here the CDR3 reads CASSMTGGGELFF. CDR3 nucleotides: TGTGCCAGCAGCATGACAGGAGGCGGGGAGCTGTTTTTT.

This clonotype occurred many times. The J gene is TRBJ2-5, the V gene TRBV2; D gene unclear. Germline CDR1 and CDR2: SNHLY and FYNNEI. The CDR3 extends over 12 amino acids. V dropped 4 bases and J dropped 4 bases, with 7 bases sitting between them. The CDR3, as DNA: TGTGCCAGCAGTGGACCGTCAGAGACCCAGTACTTC. Residues: CASSGPSETQYF.

In the case of this clonotype: Since no conserved phenylalanine or tryptophan closes the CDR3, a read error is the likely cause. The chain recombines TRBV19 with TRBJ1-1; D possibly corresponds to TRBD1 (5 bases). The ends were cut back, 3 bases at V and 5 bases at J, with 13 bases in the middle. The CDR3 loop spans 14 amino acids. Germline CDR1 LNHDA, CDR2 SQIVND (reference sequence). CDR3 in amino acids: CASSISGVRTEAFL. The CDR3 coding sequence is TGTGCCAGTAGTATTTCGGGGGTGAGGACTGAAGCTTTCCTT.

The rearrangement links TRBV13 to TRBJ1-6; the match to TRBD1 covers 9 bases. The CDR3 covers 19 residues. V shed 3 bases, J shed 6 bases, and the junction held 15 bases outside the gene matches. Germline values: CDR1 PRHDT, CDR2 FYEKMQ (reference sequence). The CDR3 bases are TGTGCCAGCAGCTTGTCCTGGGACAGGGCTAGTTCGGGTAATTCACCCCTCCACTTT. Amino acids: CASSLSWDRASSGNSPLHF.

The CDR3, as DNA: TGTGCCAGCAGTTACGGAAGGGCCCGCTACGAGCAGTACTTC. Translating it yields CASSYGRARYEQYF. The rearrangement uses TRBV6-5 and TRBJ2-7; D remains unclear. Trimming took off 2 bases at V and 3 bases at J, with 11 bases between the two ends. This CDR3 has 14 residues. CDR1 is MNHEY and CDR2 is SVGAGI in the germline V gene.

The chain links TRBV7-9 to TRBJ2-7, with TRBD2 as a possible D gene (6 bases). V was pared by 1 base and J by 7 bases, with 11 bases between. The CDR3 consists of 13 residues. Germline V lookup: CDR1 SEHNR, CDR2 FQNEAQ (reference sequence). The chain's CDR3 is CASSLGLAKEQYF. The CDR3 DNA follows: TGTGCCAGCAGCTTAGGTCTAGCGAAGGAGCAGTACTTC.

This clonotype was counted many times. The V gene is TRBV6-1, the J gene TRBJ2-7, with 7 bases identical to TRBD1. This CDR3 is built from 16 residues. The germline V gene has CDR1 MNHNS and CDR2 SASEGT. After removal of 6 bases from V and 3 bases from J, the junction contained 14 bases not matched to a gene. The CDR3 reads CASSPGTALNFYEQYF. The CDR3 DNA follows: TGTGCCAGCAGCCCCGGGACAGCTCTAAATTTCTACGAGCAGTACTTC.

This clonotype showed up just a few times. The chain carries TRBV6-2 or TRBV6-3 and TRBJ1-5, with unresolved D. V lost 2 bases to trimming and J lost 0 bases, with 20 bases between them. CDR1 is MNHEY, CDR2 SVGEGT, per germline. The CDR3 is made up of 19 amino acids. CDR3 bases: TGTGCCAGCAGTTACCCTGCAGCAGACCTCTGGTATAGCAATCAGCCCCAGCATTTT. Residues: CASSYPAADLWYSNQPQHF.

This clonotype was detected only a few times. CDR3: CASSSAGANTEAFF. CDR3 bases: TGTGCCAGCAGCTCCGCAGGGGCGAACACTGAAGCTTTCTTT. The chain recombines TRBV7-6 with TRBJ1-1, with D tentatively TRBD1 (6 bases). V dropped 4 bases and J dropped 1 base, with 10 bases sitting between them. The CDR3 is made up of 14 amino acids. From germline, CDR1 is SGHVS and CDR2 FNYEAQ.

The chain links TRBV28 to TRBJ2-5, with D hard to call. Trimming removed 3 bases from V and 1 base from J, with 12 bases in between. The CDR3 totals 15 residues. Germline V gives CDR1 MDHEN, CDR2 SYDVKM. The CDR3: CASSFGQKVQETQYF. CDR3 coding DNA: TGTGCCAGCAGTTTTGGTCAGAAAGTCCAAGAGACCCAGTACTTC.

The rearrangement joins TRBV13 to TRBJ1-1; D gene uncertain. This CDR3 contains 15 residues. Germline assignment: CDR1 PRHDT and CDR2 FYEKMQ (reference sequence). Trimming shortened V by 1 base and J by 1 base, and 10 bases separated the two germline ends. The CDR3 sequence is CASSLELLRNTEAFF. The CDR3 DNA follows: TGTGCCAGCAGCTTAGAATTACTACGGAACACTGAAGCTTTCTTT.

This clonotype was seen only a few times. The chain recombines TRBV19 with TRBJ2-7; D possibly matches TRBD1 or TRBD2 (5 bases each). In germline, CDR1 is LNHDA, CDR2 SQIVND (reference sequence). V dropped 0 bases and J dropped 3 bases, with 12 bases sitting between them. This CDR3 is 15 amino acids long. The CDR3 DNA is TGTGCCAGTAGTATAGACGGGGCATCCCTCTACGAGCAGTACTTC. It codes for CASSIDGASLYEQYF.

This clonotype was counted many times. The rearrangement joins TRBV19 to TRBJ2-5; maybe TRBD2 (7 bases). CDR3 length: 16 amino acids. Germline V gene data show CDR1 as LNHDA and CDR2 as SQIVND (reference sequence). V was trimmed by 3 bases and J by 1 base, leaving 15 bases between them. The CDR3 DNA sequence: TGTGCCAGTAGTATTTTGAGGGGGGGCCCCCAAGAGACCCAGTACTTC. Translating it yields CASSILRGGPQETQYF.

This clonotype has a count of ten or more. This rearrangement joins TRBV7-2 to TRBJ2-7; D uncertain. With 1 base removed from V and 7 bases from J, the gap between germline ends came to 11 bases. CDR3 length: 13 residues. Germline-derived CDR1 and CDR2 are SGHTA and FQGNSA. As DNA, the CDR3 is TGTGCCAGCAGCTTAGGAACAGTTAAAGAGCAGTACTTC. Its translation: CASSLGTVKEQYF.

The table lists this clonotype with a few counts. The genes are TRBV10-3 and TRBJ1-3; D unresolved. The CDR3 runs 10 residues. The ends were cut back, 11 bases at V and 8 bases at J, with 10 bases in the middle. CDR1 is ENHRY, CDR2 SYGVKD, per germline. Here the CDR3 reads CASGLDTIYF. The CDR3 coding sequence is TGTGCCTCCGGGCTGGACACCATATATTTT.

The table lists this clonotype with many counts. The CDR3 is CASSLAPDPLYEQYF. As DNA, the CDR3 is TGTGCCAGCAGCTTAGCCCCGGACCCCCTCTACGAGCAGTACTTC. The chain has TRBV7-8 and TRBJ2-7; D uncertain. V was pared by 0 bases and J by 3 bases, with 12 bases between. The germline gives CDR1 SGHVS, CDR2 FQNEAQ. The CDR3 consists of 15 residues.

Note on this clonotype: This may come from a read error, since a much larger clone is one base off. The chain joins TRBV27 to TRBJ2-5; D is uncertain. The CDR3 runs 14 residues. Germline CDR1 is MNHEY and CDR2 is SMNVEV (reference sequence). CDR3 residues: CASSPGRVQETQDF. DNA for the CDR3: TGTGCCAGCAGCCCAGGTCGGGTGCAAGAGACCCAGGACTTC.

V is TRBV2 and J is TRBJ2-7; possibly TRBD1 or TRBD2 for D (5 bases each). In germline, CDR1 is SNHLY, CDR2 FYNNEI. The CDR3 runs to 14 residues. With 7 bases removed from V and 3 bases from J, the gap between germline ends came to 16 bases. The CDR3: CASTIEGTLYEQYF. CDR3 coding DNA: TGTGCCAGCACCATAGAAGGGACCCTCTACGAGCAGTACTTC.

This clonotype has a count of ten or more. This rearrangement joins TRBV7-3 to TRBJ2-5; D gene ambiguous. Deletions cut 5 bases from V and 1 base from J, with 17 bases between. The CDR3 is 16 amino acids. Germline loops: CDR1 SGHTA, CDR2 FQGTGA. The CDR3 here is CASSPTPRAPQETQYF. DNA for the CDR3: TGTGCCAGCAGCCCGACCCCAAGAGCCCCCCAAGAGACCCAGTACTTC.

This sequence joins TRBV20-1 and TRBJ2-7; tentatively, D is TRBD2 (6 bases). Germline V gene sequence: CDR1 DFQATT, CDR2 SNEGSKA (reference sequence). Trimming pared 8 bases from V and 0 bases from J, leaving 20 bases between. This CDR3 region has 15 residues. The CDR3 reads CSPSLSEGLSYEQYF. CDR3 coding DNA: TGCAGTCCCTCTCTTTCGGAGGGCCTCTCCTACGAGCAGTACTTC.

This clonotype was seen a few times. The rearrangement links TRBV5-5 to TRBJ2-5, with D uncertain. V was pared by 0 bases and J by 6 bases, with 9 bases between. Germline CDR1 and CDR2: SGHKS and YYEKEE (reference sequence). This CDR3 has 13 residues. The CDR3 protein is CASSLVGVKTQYF. The CDR3 nucleotides read TGTGCCAGCAGCTTGGTTGGAGTGAAGACCCAGTACTTC.

In this sample, this clonotype turned up a few times. Because the CDR3 is missing its conserved closing phenylalanine or tryptophan, this is likely a read error. This chain connects TRBV19 to TRBJ1-1; D ambiguous. V gave up 6 bases and J gave up 3 bases, with 11 bases separating them. The CDR3 covers 13 residues. The V gene's germline CDR1 is LNHDA and CDR2 SQIVND (reference sequence). The CDR3: CASRLHLDTEAFL. In DNA, the CDR3 is TGTGCCAGTAGATTACATCTGGACACTGAAGCTTTCCTT.

In its sample, this clonotype was seen many times. V gene TRBV7-3 combines with J gene TRBJ2-5; 8 positions agree with TRBD1. The CDR3 loop spans 14 amino acids. V lost 2 bases and J lost 5; bases outside the gene matches: 4. Germline CDR1 reads SGHTA; CDR2 reads FQGTGA. The DNA for the CDR3 is TGTGCCAGCAGCTTATCAGGGGGCAAGGAGACCCAGTACTTC. This codes for CASSLSGGKETQYF. The entire variable domain, with the rest obtained from reference TRBV7-3 and TRBJ2-5, is as follows: GAGVSQTPSNKVTEKGKYVELRCDPISGHTALYWYRQSLGQGPEFLIYFQGTGAADDSGLPNDRFFAVRPEGSVSTLKIQRTERGDSAVYLCASSLSGGKETQYFGPGTRLLVL.

This clonotype has a handful of counts. The V and J genes are TRBV4-2 and TRBJ1-6; a weak D match, TRBD1 (6 bases). The CDR3 covers 15 residues. CDR1 is LGHNA and CDR2 is YNFKEQ in the germline V gene. V was clipped by 0 bases and J by 13 bases, with 16 bases between them. CDR3 DNA sequence: TGTGCCAGCAGCCAAGATGGACAGCCCAACGGGCCCCTCCACTTT. Protein: CASSQDGQPNGPLHF.

This clonotype came up many times. The chain carries TRBV15 and TRBJ1-1, with unresolved D. The CDR3 consists of 17 residues. Germline assignment: CDR1 LNHNV and CDR2 YYDKDF (reference sequence). The V and J ends lost 0 bases and 0 bases respectively, with 14 bases between them. CDR3 sequence reads: CATSRDLLRTVNTEAFF. Here the CDR3 DNA reads TGTGCCACCAGCAGAGACCTCCTAAGGACGGTGAACACTGAAGCTTTCTTT. Complete variable domain (other parts from reference TRBV15 and TRBJ1-1): DAMVIQNPRYQVTQFGKPVTLSCSQTLNHNVMYWYQQKSSQAPKLLFHYYDKDFNNEADTPDNFQSRRPNTSFCFLDIRSPGLGDTAMYLCATSRDLLRTVNTEAFFGQGTRLTVV.

This clonotype was recorded a few times. The chain has TRBV7-8 and TRBJ1-6, with D hard to call. Germline V gene sequence: CDR1 SGHVS, CDR2 FQNEAQ. The V gene lost 2 bases and the J gene lost 4 bases, with 9 bases spanning the gap. The CDR3 is 15 residues long. CDR3 in amino acids: CASSLPDLYNSPLHF. In DNA, the CDR3 is TGTGCCAGCAGCTTACCGGACCTTTATAATTCACCCCTCCACTTT.

This clonotype appeared many times. This rearrangement joins TRBV19 to TRBJ1-1; 7 bases are a match to TRBD1. Per the germline V gene, CDR1 is LNHDA and CDR2 is SQIVND (reference sequence). The CDR3 is 14 residues long. V trimming: 7 bases; J trimming: 4 bases; junction bases outside the gene matches: 9. CDR3 protein: CASTDRDVVTEAFF. DNA for the CDR3: TGTGCCAGTACCGACAGGGATGTAGTCACTGAAGCTTTCTTT.

This clonotype was detected many times. This chain links TRBV20-1 with TRBJ2-5, with D possibly being TRBD2 (5 bases). CDR1 is DFQATT and CDR2 is SNEGSKA in the germline V gene (reference sequence). V lost 6 bases and J lost 4, with 9 bases in between. This CDR3 has 11 residues. Here the CDR3 reads CSAGEVETQYF. Here the CDR3 DNA reads TGCAGTGCGGGAGAGGTAGAGACCCAGTACTTC.

This clonotype showed up many times. The chain carries TRBV20-1 and TRBJ1-1; D is unresolved. Germline V gene data show CDR1 as DFQATT and CDR2 as SNEGSKA (reference sequence). This CDR3 spans 15 amino acids. V lost 0 bases to trimming and J lost 2 bases, with 13 bases between them. The CDR3 nucleotides are TGCAGTGCTAGAGATTCCCGGCAGATTAACACTGAAGCTTTCTTT. It yields the protein CSARDSRQINTEAFF.

Ten or more counts support this clonotype. The chain couples TRBV20-1 to TRBJ2-5; D may be TRBD1 (6 bases). Looked up from germline, CDR1 is DFQATT and CDR2 is SNEGSKA (reference sequence). There are 13 residues in the CDR3. Trimming took 5 bases from V and 5 from J, leaving 15 bases between them. CDR3 in DNA: TGCAGTGCTTCACAGGGTTCACGGGAGACCCAGTACTTC. It encodes CSASQGSRETQYF.

The sample holds many counts of this clonotype. The chain carries TRBV7-3 and TRBJ1-5; 12 nucleotides agree with TRBD1. Germline CDR1 is SGHTA and CDR2 is FQGTGA. The CDR3 length is 16 residues. The V gene end was trimmed by 5 bases and the J gene end by 9 bases; junction bases not matched to a gene: 11. The CDR3 nucleotides read TGTGCCAGCAGCCGGCCCGGGACAGGGGGCCCCCGGCCCCAGCATTTT. Encoded protein: CASSRPGTGGPRPQHF.

This clonotype was counted many times. The chain carries TRBV19 and TRBJ2-5; 12 nucleotides line up with TRBD1. Per germline, CDR1 LNHDA and CDR2 SQIVND (reference sequence). The CDR3 is 15 amino acids. V lost 4 bases to trimming and J lost 5 bases; unmatched junction nucleotides: 5. The CDR3 coding sequence is TGTGCCAGTAGTACGGGACAGGGGGCATGGGAGACCCAGTACTTC. Translated: CASSTGQGAWETQYF.